The rows below give T cell receptor beta chains drawn from one sample of a study of control samples from healthy donors and cancer patients. TCRdb keeps only in-frame clones here, not all; method: immunoSEQ multiplex PCR. Here the sample spans nearly 40,000 clones, about 94% being singletons. The sample taken for sequencing was blood. These receptors all come from a woman aged 45-65 years in good health. CDR3s leave out the opening cysteine and the closing phenylalanine or tryptophan. D genes are given only for firm matches. Not every row has a clone size; where given, it reads once, few, many or a size class.

clone size: .; V gene: TRBV18; J gene: TRBJ1-3; D gene: .; CDR3 length: 14; CDR3 protein: ASSGLPGTSGNTIY
clone size: .; V gene: TRBV5-6; J gene: TRBJ1-5; D gene: TRBD1; CDR3 length: 12; CDR3 protein: ASSFGTGGQPQH
clone size: .; V gene: TRBV7-3; J gene: TRBJ2-3; D gene: TRBD2; CDR3 length: 13; CDR3 protein: ASSLLGGGTDTQY
clone size: .; V gene: TRBV10-1; J gene: TRBJ2-7; D gene: TRBD1; CDR3 length: 11; CDR3 protein: ASSKDRGHEQY
clone size: .; V gene: TRBV10-1; J gene: TRBJ1-3; D gene: TRBD1; CDR3 length: 16; CDR3 protein: ASSESRDSPVSGNTIY
clone size: .; V gene: TRBV18; J gene: TRBJ2-2; D gene: TRBD2; CDR3 length: 14; CDR3 protein: ASSQLAGVSTGELF
clone size: .; V gene: TRBV7-6; J gene: TRBJ1-1; D gene: .; CDR3 length: 10; CDR3 protein: ASGPLNTEAF
clone size: .; V gene: TRBV20-1; J gene: TRBJ2-2; D gene: .; CDR3 length: 11; CDR3 protein: SASSSVTGELF
clone size: few; V gene: TRBV4-2; J gene: TRBJ2-3; D gene: .; CDR3 length: 11; CDR3 protein: ASSQDGTDTQY
clone size: .; V gene: TRBV28; J gene: TRBJ2-7; D gene: .; CDR3 length: 12; CDR3 protein: ASSSRQVTYEQY
clone size: .; V gene: TRBV20-1; J gene: TRBJ2-5; D gene: TRBD1; CDR3 length: 13; CDR3 protein: SASVGQTFFGAQY
clone size: .; V gene: TRBV11-2; J gene: TRBJ2-7; D gene: .; CDR3 length: 10; CDR3 protein: ASSLANYEQY
clone size: .; V gene: TRBV20-1; J gene: TRBJ2-1; D gene: TRBD2; CDR3 length: 14; CDR3 protein: SAGGGGLFSYNEQF
clone size: .; V gene: TRBV6-2/TRBV6-3; J gene: TRBJ2-3; D gene: .; CDR3 length: 10; CDR3 protein: ASSYSGFTQY
clone size: .; V gene: TRBV11-2; J gene: TRBJ2-5; D gene: .; CDR3 length: 12; CDR3 protein: ASSPRYSQETQY
clone size: .; V gene: TRBV29-1; J gene: TRBJ1-1; D gene: .; CDR3 length: 10; CDR3 protein: SVGAGNTEAF
clone size: .; V gene: TRBV5-1; J gene: TRBJ2-2; D gene: .; CDR3 length: 13; CDR3 protein: ASCLRGPGTGELF
clone size: .; V gene: TRBV19; J gene: TRBJ2-6; D gene: TRBD1; CDR3 length: 13; CDR3 protein: ASRKGGAGANVLT
clone size: .; V gene: TRBV6-6; J gene: TRBJ2-1; D gene: .; CDR3 length: 13; CDR3 protein: ASSYGSPDYNEQF